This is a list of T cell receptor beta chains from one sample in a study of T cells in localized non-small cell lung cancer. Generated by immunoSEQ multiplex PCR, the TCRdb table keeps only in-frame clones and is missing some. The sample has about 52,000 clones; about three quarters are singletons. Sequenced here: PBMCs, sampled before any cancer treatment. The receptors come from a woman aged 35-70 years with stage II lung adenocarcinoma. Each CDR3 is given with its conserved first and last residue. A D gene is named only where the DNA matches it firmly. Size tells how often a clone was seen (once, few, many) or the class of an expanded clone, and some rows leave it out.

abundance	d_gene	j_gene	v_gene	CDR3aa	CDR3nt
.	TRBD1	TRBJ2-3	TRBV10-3	CAINGGRQGPSTDTQYF	TGTGCCATCAACGGCGGTCGACAGGGCCCTAGCACAGATACGCAGTATTTT
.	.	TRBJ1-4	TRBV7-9	CASSLRGATSEKLFF	TGTGCCAGCAGCCTTAGAGGAGCAACCTCGGAAAAACTGTTTTTT
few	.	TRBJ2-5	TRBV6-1	CASSEAQAETQYF	TGTGCCAGCAGTGAAGCACAGGCGGAGACCCAGTACTTC
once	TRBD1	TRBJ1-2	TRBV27	CASSGTGTGYGYTF	TGTGCCAGCAGTGGCACCGGGACAGGGTATGGCTACACCTTC
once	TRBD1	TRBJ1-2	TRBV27	CASSDRVSGYTF	TGTGCCAGCAGTGACAGGGTGAGCGGCTACACCTTC
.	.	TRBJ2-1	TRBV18	CASSPRRQALSYNEQFF	TGTGCCAGCTCACCACGACGACAGGCCCTCTCCTACAATGAGCAGTTCTTC
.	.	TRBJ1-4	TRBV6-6	CATWEGFEIGKLFF	TGTGCCACCTGGGAGGGGTTTGAGATTGGAAAACTGTTTTTT
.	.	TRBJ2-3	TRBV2	CASSPLSSTDTQYF	TGTGCCAGCAGTCCCCTGTCTAGCACAGATACGCAGTATTTT
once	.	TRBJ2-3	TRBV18	CASSPQTRGYTDTQYF	TGTGCCAGCTCACCACAAACCCGGGGATACACAGATACGCAGTATTTT
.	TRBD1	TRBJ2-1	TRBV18	CASSPQRDRATNEQFF	TGTGCCAGCTCACCACAGCGGGACAGGGCAACCAATGAGCAGTTCTTC
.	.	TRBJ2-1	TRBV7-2	CASSFGRDNEQFF	TGTGCCAGCAGCTTCGGAAGGGACAATGAGCAGTTCTTC
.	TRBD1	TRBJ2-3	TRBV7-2	CASSPGTGGGFPQYF	TGTGCCAGCAGCCCGGGGACAGGGGGAGGGTTTCCGCAGTATTTT
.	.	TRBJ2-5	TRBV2	CASSAGPGETQYF	TGTGCCAGCAGTGCGGGACCGGGGGAGACCCAGTACTTC
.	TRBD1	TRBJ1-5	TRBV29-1	CSVRTGVNQPQHF	TGCAGCGTTCGGACAGGGGTAAATCAGCCCCAGCATTTT
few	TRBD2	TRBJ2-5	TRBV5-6	CASSLLAGRQETQYF	TGTGCCAGCAGCTTGCTAGCGGGGCGTCAAGAGACCCAGTACTTC
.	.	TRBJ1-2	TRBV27	CASSLSVGLVPYGYTF	TGTGCCAGCAGTTTATCGGTAGGCTTAGTTCCCTATGGCTACACCTTC
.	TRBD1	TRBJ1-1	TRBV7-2	CASSPQGQWGTEAFF	TGTGCCAGCAGCCCCCAGGGACAGTGGGGCACTGAAGCTTTCTTT
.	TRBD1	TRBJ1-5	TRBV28	CASSSLLQGGYQPQHF	TGTGCCAGCAGTTCCCTATTACAGGGGGGGTATCAGCCCCAGCATTTT
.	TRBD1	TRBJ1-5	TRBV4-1	CASSPQTDRVFQPQHF	TGCGCCAGCAGCCCCCAAACGGACAGGGTTTTTCAGCCCCAGCATTTT
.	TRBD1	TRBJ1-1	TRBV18	CASSPDRATEAFF	TGTGCCAGCTCCCCTGACAGGGCCACTGAAGCTTTCTTT
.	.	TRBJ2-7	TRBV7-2	CASSGRGLTYEQYF	TGTGCCAGCAGCGGCAGGGGTCTGACCTACGAGCAGTACTTC
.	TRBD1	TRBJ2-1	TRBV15	CATSGRTSDRYNEQFF	TGTGCCACCAGCGGCCGAACCTCGGACAGGTACAATGAGCAGTTCTTC